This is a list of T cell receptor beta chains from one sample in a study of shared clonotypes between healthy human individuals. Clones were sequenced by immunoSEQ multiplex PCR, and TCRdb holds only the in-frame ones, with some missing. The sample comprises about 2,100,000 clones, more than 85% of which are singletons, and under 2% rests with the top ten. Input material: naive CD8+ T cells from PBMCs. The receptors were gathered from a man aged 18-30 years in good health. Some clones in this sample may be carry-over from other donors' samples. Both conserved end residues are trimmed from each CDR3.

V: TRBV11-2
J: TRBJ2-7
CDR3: ASSPRTGLSYEQY

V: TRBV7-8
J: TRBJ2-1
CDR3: ASSLVRRDEQF

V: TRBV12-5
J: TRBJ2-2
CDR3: ASGTGLAGVDGELF

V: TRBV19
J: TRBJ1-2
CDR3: ASLPTGAYGYT

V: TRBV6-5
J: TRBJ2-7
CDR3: ASSYSDGRYEQY

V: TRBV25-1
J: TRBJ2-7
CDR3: ASSEMGLYEQY

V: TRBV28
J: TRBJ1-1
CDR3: ASSLIGRNTEAF

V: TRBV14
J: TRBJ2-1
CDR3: ASSQEHRANEQF

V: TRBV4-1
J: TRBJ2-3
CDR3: ASSHHPGGDTDTQY

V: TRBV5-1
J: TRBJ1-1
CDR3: ASSLPGSSNTEAF

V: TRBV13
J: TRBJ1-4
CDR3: ASSLGRGASNEKLF

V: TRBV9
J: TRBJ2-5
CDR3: ASSVTGTAETQY

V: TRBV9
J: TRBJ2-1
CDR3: ASSPRSQLSPLGEQF

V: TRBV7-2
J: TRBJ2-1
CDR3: ASSLGVGYNEQF

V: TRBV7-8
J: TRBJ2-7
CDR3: ASSPGRLAGFYEQY

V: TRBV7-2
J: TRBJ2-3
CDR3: ASSLDRILVTDTQY

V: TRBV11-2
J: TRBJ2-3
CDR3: ASSPSWDTQY

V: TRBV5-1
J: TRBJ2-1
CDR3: ASSSTREAYNEQF

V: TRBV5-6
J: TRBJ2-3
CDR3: ASRGYRLATDTQY

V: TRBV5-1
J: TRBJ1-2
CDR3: ASSSGQLYGYT

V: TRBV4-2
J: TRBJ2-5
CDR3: ASSQEMQPLGGETQY

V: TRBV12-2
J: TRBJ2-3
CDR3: ASRLAMDRNCTDTQY